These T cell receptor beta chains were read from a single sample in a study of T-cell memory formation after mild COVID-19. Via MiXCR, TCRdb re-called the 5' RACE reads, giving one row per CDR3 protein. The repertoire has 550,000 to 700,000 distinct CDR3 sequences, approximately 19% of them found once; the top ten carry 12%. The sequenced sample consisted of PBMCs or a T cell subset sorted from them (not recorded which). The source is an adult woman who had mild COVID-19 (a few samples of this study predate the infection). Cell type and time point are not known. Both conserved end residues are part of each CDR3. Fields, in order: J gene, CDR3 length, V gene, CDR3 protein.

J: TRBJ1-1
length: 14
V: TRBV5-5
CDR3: CASSWGGPNTEAFF

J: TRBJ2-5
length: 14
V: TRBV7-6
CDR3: CASSFGPSSETQYF

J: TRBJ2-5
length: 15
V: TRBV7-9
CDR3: CASSSSGTREETQYF

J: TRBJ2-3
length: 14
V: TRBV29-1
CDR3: CSVRRDLNTDTQYF

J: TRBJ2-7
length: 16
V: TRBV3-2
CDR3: CASSQHLAEPSYEQYF

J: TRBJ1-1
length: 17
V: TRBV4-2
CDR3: CASSQDMARGANTEAFF

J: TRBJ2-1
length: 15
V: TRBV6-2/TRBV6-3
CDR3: CASSHGDSSYNEQFF

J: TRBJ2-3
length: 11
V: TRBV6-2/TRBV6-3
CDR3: CATRGRNTQYF

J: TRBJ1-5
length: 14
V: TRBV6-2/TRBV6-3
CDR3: CASRPGGFNQPQHF

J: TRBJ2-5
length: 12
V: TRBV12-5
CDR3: CASGPGLETQYF

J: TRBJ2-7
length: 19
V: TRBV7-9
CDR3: CASSPGQVLLAGRSYEQYF

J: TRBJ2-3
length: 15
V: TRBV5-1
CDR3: CASSLGESKGDTQYF

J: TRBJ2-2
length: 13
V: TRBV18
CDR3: CASSPPQSGELFF

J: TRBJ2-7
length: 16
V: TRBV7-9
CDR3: CASSSTPRDRAHEQYF

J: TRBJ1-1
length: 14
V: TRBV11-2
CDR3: CASSFEGTRTEAFF

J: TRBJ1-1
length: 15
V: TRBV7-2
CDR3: CASSLLLGRNTEAFF

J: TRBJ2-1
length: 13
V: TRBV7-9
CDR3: CASSLVVRGEQFF

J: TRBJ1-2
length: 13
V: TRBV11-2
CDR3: CASSLQVVDGYTF

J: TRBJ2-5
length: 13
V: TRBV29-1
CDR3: CSVGLAGVETQYF

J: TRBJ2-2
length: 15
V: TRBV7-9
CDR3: CASSLTSGITGELFF

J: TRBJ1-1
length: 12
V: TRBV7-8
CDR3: CASNPGNTEAFF

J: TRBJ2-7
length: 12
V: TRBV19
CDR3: CASGGPRDEQYF

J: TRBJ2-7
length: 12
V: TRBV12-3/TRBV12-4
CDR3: CASSFSSSEQYF

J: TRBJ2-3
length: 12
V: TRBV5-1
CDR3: CASSLVPDTQYF

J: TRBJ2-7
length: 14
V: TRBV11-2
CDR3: CASSNRGTVYEQYF

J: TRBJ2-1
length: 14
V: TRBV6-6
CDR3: CASSYPGTTSEQFF

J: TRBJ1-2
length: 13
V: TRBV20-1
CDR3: CSARSIVSYGYTF

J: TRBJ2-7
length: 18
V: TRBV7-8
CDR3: CASSLTPGASGGFYEQYF

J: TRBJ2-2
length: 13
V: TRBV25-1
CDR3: CASSTRRAGELFF

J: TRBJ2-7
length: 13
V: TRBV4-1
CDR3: CASSQAADYEQYF

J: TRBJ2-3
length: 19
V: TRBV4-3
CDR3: CASSQEGPALAASTDTQYF

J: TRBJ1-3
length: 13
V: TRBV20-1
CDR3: CSASPGFGNTIYF

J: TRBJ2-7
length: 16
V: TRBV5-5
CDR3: CASSLAKDLQAYEQYF

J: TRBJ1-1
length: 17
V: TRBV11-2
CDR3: CASSLAAPSTRHTEAFF

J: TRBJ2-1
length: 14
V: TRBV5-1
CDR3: CASSLPSGNNEQFF

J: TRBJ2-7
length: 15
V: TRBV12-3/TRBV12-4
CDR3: CASSFWKVGGYEQYF

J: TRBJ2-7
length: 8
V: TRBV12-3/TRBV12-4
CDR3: CASREQYF

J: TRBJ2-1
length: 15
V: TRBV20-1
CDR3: CSASPMGTGNNEQFF

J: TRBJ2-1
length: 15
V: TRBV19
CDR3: CASSNLNWDYNEQFF

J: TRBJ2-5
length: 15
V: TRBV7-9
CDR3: CASSSRSGLQETQYF

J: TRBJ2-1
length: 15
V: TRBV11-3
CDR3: CASSPELADYNEQFF

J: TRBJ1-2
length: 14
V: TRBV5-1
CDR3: CASSLALEGGGYTF

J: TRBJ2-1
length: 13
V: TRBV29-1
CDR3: CSVVGGLRNEQFF

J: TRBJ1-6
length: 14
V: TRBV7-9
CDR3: CASSRTGLNSPLHF

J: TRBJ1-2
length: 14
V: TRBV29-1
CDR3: CSDYPGQGNYGYTF

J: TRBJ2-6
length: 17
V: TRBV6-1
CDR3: CASSVTPPLAGANVLTF

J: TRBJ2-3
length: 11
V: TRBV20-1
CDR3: CSASFGDTQYF

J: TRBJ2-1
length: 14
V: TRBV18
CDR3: CASSPNRAGNEQFF

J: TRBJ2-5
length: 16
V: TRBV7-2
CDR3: CASSLAGPAFQETQYF

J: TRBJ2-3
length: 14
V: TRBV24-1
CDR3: CATMSVWGTDTQYF

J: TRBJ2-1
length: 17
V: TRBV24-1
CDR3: CATSDFGPGSSYNEQFF

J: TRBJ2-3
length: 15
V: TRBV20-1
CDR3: CSATRTGRSTDTQYF

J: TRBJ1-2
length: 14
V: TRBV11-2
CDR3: CASSSGEANGGYTF

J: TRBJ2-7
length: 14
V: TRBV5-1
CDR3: CASRTGAIGYEQYF

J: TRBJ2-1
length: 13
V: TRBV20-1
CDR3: CSARTGIRNEQFF

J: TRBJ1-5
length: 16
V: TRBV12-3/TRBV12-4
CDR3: CASSLPGTGFNQPQHF

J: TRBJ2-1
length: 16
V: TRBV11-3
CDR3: CASSLDGLAEDNEQFF